This TCR beta chain appears in the sequencing data of a study of blood T cell repertoires in COVID-19. Overall study: COVID-19 samples from acute and convalescent phases originated in the United States, Italy and Spain. PBMCs, B-cell-depleted T cells, or T cells provided the cDNA or gDNA that made up the material.

Assay: immunoSEQ multiplex PCR; the TCRdb copy retains only in-frame clones and omits some. The sample contains about 200,000 clones, around 80% of which appear only once. The CDR3 has 11 residues. V was pared by 10 bases and J by 5 bases, with 12 bases between. In germline, CDR1 is MNHEY, CDR2 SVGAGI. Sequencing was carried out using peripheral blood. V gene TRBV6-5 combines with J gene TRBJ2-7; D is uncertain. The TCR was taken from a human donor in a cohort sampled during active COVID-19. The CDR3 nucleotides are TGTGCCATCCAATGGGCCCACGAGCAGTACTTC. It specifies CAIQWAHEQYF.